Below are 7 T cell receptor beta chains sequenced from a single sample in a study of spatial heterogeneity in lung cancer. MiXCR, run by TCRdb on the 5' RACE reads, gives a single entry per CDR3 protein. The table includes about 120,000 distinct CDR3 sequences, more than 9% detected once. The sample's time point: blood at routine non-recurrence follow-up after resection. The input material, whole RNA from tumor, nontumor lung or frozen PBMC, was sequenced unsorted. The input for sequencing was PBMCs, taken at follow-up. Every receptor here comes from a male donor with early-stage non-small cell lung cancer.

This clonotype was seen a few times. This chain uses TRBV20-1 with TRBJ2-3, with 9 bases matching TRBD2. This CDR3 is built from 14 residues. V gave up 7 bases and J gave up 0 bases; unmatched junction bases: 5. Germline CDR1 reads DFQATT; CDR2 reads SNEGSKA (reference sequence). The CDR3 DNA reads TGCAGTGTACCTAGCGGGGCTAGCACAGATACGCAGTATTTT. Translating gives CSVPSGASTDTQYF.

The rearrangement links TRBV24-1 to TRBJ2-3; D unclear. The V gene's germline CDR1 is KGHDR and CDR2 SFDVKD. V was shortened by 4 bases and J by 11 bases, with 9 bases between the two germline ends. The CDR3 sequence is 11 residues long. In DNA form, the CDR3 reads TGTGCCACCAGTGAAAGAAGGGAGCAGTATTTT. The encoded protein is CATSERREQYF.

The rearrangement links TRBV7-2 to TRBJ1-4; D call uncertain. The CDR3 totals 16 residues. Trimming took 4 bases from V and 7 from J, leaving 19 bases between them. Looked up from germline, CDR1 is SGHTA and CDR2 is FQGNSA. The CDR3 spells CASSSGGTAWGEKLFF. CDR3 nucleotides: TGTGCCAGCAGCTCCGGAGGCACAGCCTGGGGTGAAAAACTGTTTTTT.

V usage is TRBV4-3 and J usage is TRBJ2-2, with no clear D. The V end lost 0 bases, the J end lost 6 bases, and 8 bases lay between the germline ends. CDR3 length equals 14 residues. Germline CDR1 is LGHNA and CDR2 is YSLEER. In DNA, the CDR3 is TGCGCCAGCAGCCAAGAAGCTGCGGCCGGGGAGCTGTTTTTT. It translates to CASSQEAAAGELFF.

This clonotype was observed at least ten times. The CDR3, as DNA: TGTGCCAGCAGCTTAGATGGGACAGGTACCTTGAGGCAGTACTTC. Its translation: CASSLDGTGTLRQYF. V is TRBV7-2 and J is TRBJ2-7, with 8 bases identical to TRBD1. Germline CDR1 reads SGHTA; CDR2 reads FQGNSA. V lost 1 base to trimming and J lost 9 bases; unmatched junction nucleotides: 11. The CDR3 has 15 residues.

The rearrangement joins TRBV7-9 to TRBJ2-7; D is possibly TRBD1 (5 bases). The V gene's germline CDR1 is SEHNR and CDR2 FQNEAQ (reference sequence). The CDR3 loop spans 11 amino acids. The V gene lost 4 bases and the J gene lost 6 bases, with 7 bases spanning the gap. The CDR3 region is CASSWQGEQYF. DNA for the CDR3: TGTGCCAGCAGCTGGCAGGGCGAGCAGTACTTC.

The J gene is TRBJ2-5, the V gene TRBV4-3; 7 nucleotides match TRBD2. The CDR3 is 16 amino acids. The junction had 10 bases not matched to a gene; V was cut back by 0 bases and J by 6 bases. CDR1 is LGHNA, CDR2 YSLEER, per germline. The CDR3 loop is CASSQDRAGLVKTQYF. The CDR3, as DNA: TGCGCCAGCAGCCAAGATCGAGCAGGACTAGTTAAGACCCAGTACTTC.